The subject of this entry is one T cell receptor beta chain. Its target is not known. Trimming removed 7 bases from V and 6 bases from J, with 15 bases in between. The germline V gene has CDR1 SGHTA and CDR2 FQGNSA. This CDR3 is built from 13 residues. Deep level was the assay's run setting. Produced via immunoSEQ multiplex PCR; TCRdb's table is partial and in-frame only. The sample carries approximately 2,200,000 clones, approximately 94% recorded once. This sample is drawn from a study of shared clonotypes between healthy human individuals. Naive CD8 cells, CD45RO-negative and positively selected for CCR7, excluded terminally differentiated effector memory CD45RA+ cells. Whole-study findings and limits: Around 5% of naive CD4 clonotypes were common to a handful of donors. Generally, estimated richness proved larger in naive subsets than it did in memory subsets. Investigators collected only blood, and repertoires in tissues likely differ.

The TCR originated in a man between 18 and 35 years old in good health. Some clones in this sample may be carry-over from other donors' samples. The V and J genes are TRBV7-2 and TRBJ1-2; D not resolved. Source material: naive CD8+ T cells from PBMCs. The CDR3 region is CASMGGFRDGYTF. The CDR3 coding sequence is TGTGCCAGCATGGGCGGGTTTAGGGATGGCTACACCTTC.